This TCR beta chain was obtained from a study of monozygotic twins with inflammatory bowel disease (dated by TCRdb to 2018 to 2020). About the full investigation: The full study comprised 28 monozygotic twin pairs: nine German pairs (four IBD-concordant, five IBD-discordant) and 19 IBD-discordant Danish pairs. Each individual had, on average, about 151 000 unique TCRalpha sequences and 181 000 unique TCRbeta sequences available for analysis. The search for disease-associated traits relied mainly on comparing IBD patients with their genetically identical healthy co-twins within discordant pairs.

The library was produced with 5' RACE. Each TCR library was prepared from around 3,400 ng of total RNA. For each sample, cDNA synthesis with SMARTScribe reverse transcriptase was split into eight separate reactions. Unique molecular identifiers containing a 6-nucleotide sample barcode were introduced through template switching during cDNA synthesis. TCRalpha and TCRbeta cDNA was amplified by two nested PCRs of 16 and 9 cycles, with bead purification after each PCR. Before amplification, the cDNA was treated with uracil DNA-glycosylase and purified using the QIAquick PCR purification kit. In the second PCR, Illumina TruSeq-compatible adapters and sample-specific barcodes were added. Library quality and concentration were assessed using TapeStation and Qubit, and roughly 5 ng of each library was pooled. Sequencing of pooled libraries was carried out on an Illumina HiSeq2500 single-index Rapid Run using 2 x 100 bp reads and custom sequencing primers. Per the source publication's procedure: MiGEC version 1.2.6 was used for UMI-based consensus assembly, which corrected PCR and sequencing errors. V(D)J alignment, clonotype assembly and CDR3 extraction were performed with MiXCR version 2.1.1. Gene usage, clonotype sharing and MAIT/NKT TCR abundance were normalised by analysing the top 1000, 10 000 and 20 000 clonotypes per sample. After downsampling to 27 000 UMIs, diversity was calculated as the inverse Simpson index using the vegan R package. Paired Mann-Whitney U tests were applied to discordant twin pairs, and Benjamini-Hochberg correction was used for multiple testing. TCRdb reprocessed the reads, and each CDR3 protein sequence is entered once, without DNA. The V and J calls and clone size are TCRdb's, not the authors'. The data table for this sample lists 300,000 to 350,000 distinct CDR3 sequences. The top ten clones comprise approximately 2% of the sample.

A remark on this clonotype: The antigen it recognizes is unknown.

Results and caveats for the whole study, not just this receptor: A decrease in TCRbeta repertoire diversity, as measured by inverse Simpson index, was observed in IBD patients compared with their healthy co-twins. Compared with healthy twins, IBD patients shared fewer clonotypes with other individuals, and the difference was most pronounced in patients with signs of disease activity. Distinction between different T cell subtypes could not be achieved in the analysis. No single strong signal or clonotype linked to IBD turned up in the results, so the idea that one exists was not supported. Differing immunosuppressive treatments among patients may have added background noise and inter-individual variability to the repertoires. Concordant and discordant twins showed no difference in repertoire similarity, possibly because of limited statistical power.

From each donor, a 2.5 ml peripheral blood sample was drawn into PAXgene tubes and stored at -80 degrees C. Total RNA was isolated from whole blood with the PAXgene blood miRNA kit on an automated QIAcube, without T cell sorting. Peripheral blood from monozygotic twin pairs who were concordant or discordant for inflammatory bowel disease underwent deep TCRalpha and TCRbeta repertoire profiling using unique molecular barcoding. Smoking habits were recorded for all twin pairs, and individuals were classified as current, former or never smokers. The TCR originated in a human donor with ulcerative colitis or Crohn's disease, or a healthy co-twin of an affected twin (not recorded which). Material: blood.

The CDR3 reads as follows: CASSLGTSTEAFF. Recombination joined TRBV25-1 with TRBJ1-1. CDR1 and CDR2 were assigned from the germline V gene as MGHDK and SYGVNS. The CDR3 has 13 amino acids, counting the end cysteine and phenylalanine. The DNA sequence is not available.